Described below is a single T cell receptor beta chain sequence and its context. These data originate in a study of identical twins. MiXCR, applied by TCRdb to the 5' RACE reads, yields one record per CDR3 protein. This sample has about 480,000 distinct CDR3 sequences, with 13% to 15% found just once. The germline V gene has CDR1 SGHAT and CDR2 FQNNGV. The CDR3 is 15 residues long. The ends lost 1 base at V and 6 bases at J; junction bases unmatched: 6. These data were also filed under a second study, of yellow fever vaccine responses in identical twins.

The genes are TRBV11-2 and TRBJ2-1, with TRBD1 matching over 7 bases. Input material: CD4+ T cells sorted from blood. The receptor was isolated from a young woman in good health. The CDR3 sequence is CASSLVTRQGNEQFF. The DNA of the CDR3 is TGTGCCAGCAGCTTAGTCACTAGACAGGGCAATGAGCAGTTCTTC.